This T cell receptor beta chain was sequenced for a study of T cells in Graves' hyperthyroidism and ophthalmopathy. This clonotype was detected only a few times. The PBMCs studied were ones that came from about 10 ml fresh peripheral blood. Looked up from germline, CDR1 is SGHTA and CDR2 is FQGNSA. The V gene lost 0 bases and the J gene lost 4 bases, with 3 bases spanning the gap. The CDR3 has 13 amino acids. RNA transcripts served as the template for amplifying TCR beta CDR3 regions. An initial round of RT-PCR targeting the TCR CDR3 relied on the HTBI primer set. TCRdb redid the calling of the multiplex PCR reads with MiXCR, one entry per CDR3 protein. Of over 700,000 distinct CDR3 sequences listed, roughly 40% are singletons.

This chain uses TRBV7-2 with TRBJ1-4; D is uncertain. Sequencing input: blood. The clonotype was recovered from a man aged 18 to 30 with Graves' hyperthyroidism. The CDR3 nucleotides are TGTGCCAGCAGCTTAGCGTATAATGAAAAACTGTTTTTT. Protein: CASSLAYNEKLFF.